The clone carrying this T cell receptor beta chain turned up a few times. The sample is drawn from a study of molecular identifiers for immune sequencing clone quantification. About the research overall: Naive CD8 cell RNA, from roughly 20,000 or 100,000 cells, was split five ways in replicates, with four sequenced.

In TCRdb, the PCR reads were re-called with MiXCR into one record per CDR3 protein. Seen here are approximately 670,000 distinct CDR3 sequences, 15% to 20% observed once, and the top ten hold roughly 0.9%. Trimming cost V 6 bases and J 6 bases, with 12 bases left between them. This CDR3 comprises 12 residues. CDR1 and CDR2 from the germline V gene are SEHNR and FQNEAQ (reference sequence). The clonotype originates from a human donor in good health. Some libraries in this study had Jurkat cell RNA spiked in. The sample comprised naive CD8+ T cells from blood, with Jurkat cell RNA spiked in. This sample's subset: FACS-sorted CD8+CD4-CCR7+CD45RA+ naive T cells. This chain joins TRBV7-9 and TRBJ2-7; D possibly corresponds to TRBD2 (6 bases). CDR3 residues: CASSTLGGEQYF. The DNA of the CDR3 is TGTGCCAGCAGTACTTTGGGGGGCGAGCAGTACTTC.